Below, 17 T cell receptor beta chains from the same sample are listed, as sequenced in a study of T cells in Graves' hyperthyroidism and ophthalmopathy (dated by TCRdb to between 2018 and 2021). Preparation of the library involved multiplex PCR. Sequencing relied on an Illumina HiSeq 2000. Amplification of TCR beta CDR3 regions was carried out from RNA transcripts. For the first round of RT-PCR on the TCR CDR3, the HTBI primer set was used together with the Qiagen OneStep RT-PCR kit. TCRdb redid the processing of the public reads, applying fastp at Q25 and MiXCR, and retained in-frame beta chains. Rows are combined by CDR3 protein, so each entry shows the most common genes and DNA. Counted in this sample were 530,000 or so distinct CDR3 sequences; approximately 25% of them appeared once. In total, the top ten clones hold about 10% of the sample. Sample: blood. These receptors all come from a young woman with Graves' ophthalmopathy.

In its sample, this clonotype was seen a few times. The rearrangement joins TRBV28 to TRBJ2-7; 12 bases agree with TRBD2. CDR1 and CDR2 (germline): MDHEN, SYDVKM. J lost 5 bases, V lost 4 bases, and 6 bases had no gene match. The CDR3 consists of 15 residues. The CDR3 DNA sequence: TGTGCCAGCAGTTCCGGGACTAGCGGGTCGCACGAGCAGTACTTC. As protein: CASSSGTSGSHEQYF.

This clonotype was recorded many times. The chain combines TRBV11-2 with TRBJ2-6; 7 bases agree with TRBD1. The germline gives CDR1 SGHAT, CDR2 FQNNGV. V lost 5 bases, J lost 0 bases, and 4 bases stayed unmatched. The CDR3 covers 16 residues. The CDR3 is CASSPWDSSGANVLTF. In nucleotides, the CDR3 is TGTGCCAGCAGCCCGTGGGACAGCTCTGGGGCCAACGTCCTGACTTTC. The full variable domain, its missing parts supplied by reference TRBV11-2 and TRBJ2-6, is EAGVAQSPRYKIIEKRQSVAFWCNPISGHATLYWYQQILGQGPKLLIQFQNNGVVDDSQLPKDRFSAERLKGVDSTLKIQPAKLEDSAVYLCASSPWDSSGANVLTFGAGSRLTVL.

The CDR3 region is CASSATPTDTQYF. As DNA, the CDR3 is TGCGCCAGCAGCGCCACACCCACAGATACGCAGTATTTT. The chain combines TRBV5-1 with TRBJ2-3; no firm D call. Looked up from germline, CDR1 is SGHRS and CDR2 is YFSETQ. The V end was cut by 4 bases, the J end by 2 bases, with 8 bases between. The CDR3 runs 13 residues.

This chain uses TRBV4-1 with TRBJ2-7; 7 nucleotides match TRBD1. CDR1 and CDR2 from the germline V gene are MGHRA and YSYEKL. CDR3 size: 16 residues. The J segment lost 6 bases and the V segment lost 4 bases, leaving 15 bases of the junction unmatched. CDR3 in DNA: TGCGCCAGCAGCCTGGCCTCCGGGACAGCCCTTATCGAGCAGTACTTC. Protein product: CASSLASGTALIEQYF.

The V and J genes are TRBV15 and TRBJ1-6; 7 bases fit TRBD1. The length of the CDR3 is 15 residues. After removal of 0 bases from V and 7 bases from J, the junction contained 3 bases not matched to a gene. Germline V lookup: CDR1 LNHNV, CDR2 YYDKDF (reference sequence). CDR3 DNA: TGTGCCACCAGCAGAGATGCAGGGGGAAATTCACCCCTCCACTTT. Translated, it gives CATSRDAGGNSPLHF.

This clonotype was seen many times. Written as DNA, the CDR3 is TGTGCCATCAGTCCGGGGACAGGGCTAGCCAAAAACATTCAGTACTTC. Translation gives CAISPGTGLAKNIQYF. The rearrangement links TRBV10-3 to TRBJ2-4, with TRBD1 identical over 9 bases. The germline CDR1 and CDR2 sequences are ENHRY and SYGVKD. The CDR3 has 16 residues. V shed 5 bases and J 0 bases; nucleotides not matched to a gene: 5.

This clonotype is a singleton in its sample. A junction boundary mismatches the germline segment, possibly from a read error. CDR3 sequence: CATSQQGINQPQHF. The CDR3 DNA is TGTGCCACCAGTCAACAGGGAATAAATCAGCCCCAGCATTTT. V usage is TRBV28 and J usage is TRBJ1-5; TRBD1 is a possible D gene (6 bases). CDR1 and CDR2 from the germline V gene are MDHEN and SYDVKM. CDR3 length: 14 residues.

The V call is TRBV3-1, the J call TRBJ1-1; TRBD1 agrees at 8 bases. Trimming removed 4 bases from V and 5 bases from J; junction bases left unmatched: 6. Germline-derived CDR1 and CDR2 are LGHDT and YNNKEL (reference sequence). This CDR3 has 14 residues. DNA for the CDR3: TGTGCCAGCAGCCCGGGACAGGAGACGACTGAAGCTTTCTTT. It codes for CASSPGQETTEAFF. The full variable domain, in which reference TRBV3-1 and TRBJ1-1 provide the parts outside the CDR3, is DTAVSQTPKYLVTQMGNDKSIKCEQNLGHDTMYWYKQDSKKFLKIMFSYNNKELIINETVPNRFSPKSPDKAHLNLHINSLELGDSAVYFCASSPGQETTEAFFGQGTRLTVV.

This clonotype was counted many times. The V gene is TRBV6-5, the J gene TRBJ2-4; 7 bases are a match to TRBD1. Germline V gene data show CDR1 as MNHEY and CDR2 as SVGAGI. The J segment lost 9 bases and the V segment lost 5 bases, leaving 10 bases of the junction unmatched. The CDR3 is 14 amino acids. The DNA for the CDR3 is TGTGCCAGCAGTGATCGAGGGACAGTAGGCATTCAGTACTTC. Residues: CASSDRGTVGIQYF.

In its sample, this clonotype was seen many times. The chain joins TRBV4-1 to TRBJ1-2, with D hard to call. The CDR3 has 13 residues. In germline, CDR1 is MGHRA, CDR2 YSYEKL. V lost 1 base and J lost 4, with 7 bases in between. The CDR3 spells CASSQGPTYGYTF. The CDR3 DNA is TGCGCCAGCAGCCAAGGCCCGACCTATGGCTACACCTTC.

The chain couples TRBV27 to TRBJ1-2, with D tentatively TRBD1 (6 bases). Germline loops: CDR1 MNHEY, CDR2 SMNVEV (reference sequence). The V gene lost 3 bases and the J gene lost 3 bases, with 11 bases spanning the gap. This CDR3 has 14 residues. CDR3 protein: CASSFPDSDYGYTF. In nucleotides, the CDR3 is TGTGCCAGCAGTTTCCCGGACAGCGACTATGGCTACACCTTC.

Concerning this clonotype itself: This may be a read error: a much more frequent sequence differs by one nucleotide. This likely comes from a read error, as the CDR3 has no conserved phenylalanine or tryptophan at its end. The chain combines TRBV6-4 with TRBJ1-1; the D gene is possibly TRBD1 (5 bases). The germline gives CDR1 MRHNA, CDR2 SNTAGT. V was cut by 7 bases and J by 6 bases, with 15 bases left in between. This CDR3 spans 13 amino acids. The CDR3 sequence: CASIPDRGAEAFL. CDR3 DNA sequence: TGTGCCAGCATCCCGGACCGGGGGGCTGAAGCTTTCTTA.

This clonotype was detected ten times or more. The rearrangement uses TRBV6-2 or TRBV6-3 and TRBJ1-5, with TRBD1 identical over 12 bases. In germline, CDR1 is MNHEY, CDR2 SVGEGT. V was pared by 5 bases and J by 3 bases, with 8 bases of the junction left unmatched. This CDR3 comprises 17 residues. The DNA for the CDR3 is TGTGCCAGCAGTCGGGGACAGGGGGCTACATACAATCAGCCCCAGCATTTT. As protein: CASSRGQGATYNQPQHF.

The chain uses TRBV29-1 and TRBJ1-2, with D possibly matching TRBD1 (5 bases). Trimming removed 4 bases at V and 8 bases at J, with 17 bases between. Germline V CDR1 and CDR2: SQVTM, ANQGSEA. The CDR3 spans 13 residues. The CDR3 sequence: CSVGEGNYAGYTF. Here the CDR3 DNA reads TGCAGCGTTGGAGAGGGGAACTATGCGGGCTACACCTTC.

This chain links TRBV4-2 with TRBJ2-2, with 11 bases identical to TRBD2. In germline, CDR1 is LGHNA, CDR2 YNFKEQ. This CDR3 is built from 20 residues. Unmatched junction bases numbered 13, after V lost 3 bases and J lost 1 base. CDR3 sequence (DNA): TGTGCCAGCAGCCACCCCGGCGACTTACTAGCGGGGGAGAACACCGGGGAGCTGTTTTTT. It codes for CASSHPGDLLAGENTGELFF.

In this sample, this clonotype turned up many times. The V call is TRBV19, the J call TRBJ1-1; D might be TRBD1 (6 bases). This CDR3 region has 14 residues. Trimming removed 3 bases at V and 5 bases at J, with 13 bases between. Germline V gene sequence: CDR1 LNHDA, CDR2 SQIVND (reference sequence). The CDR3 is CASSISVGGTEAFF. The DNA for the CDR3 is TGTGCCAGTAGTATTTCGGTAGGGGGAACTGAAGCTTTCTTT.

This clonotype occurred many times. This rearrangement joins TRBV7-2 to TRBJ2-7; 7 positions agree with TRBD1. In germline, CDR1 is SGHTA, CDR2 FQGNSA. This CDR3 region has 12 residues. V lost 5 bases to trimming and J lost 7 bases; unmatched junction nucleotides: 5. The CDR3 spells CASSTGVGEQYF. The CDR3 bases are TGTGCCAGCAGCACAGGGGTGGGGGAGCAGTACTTC.